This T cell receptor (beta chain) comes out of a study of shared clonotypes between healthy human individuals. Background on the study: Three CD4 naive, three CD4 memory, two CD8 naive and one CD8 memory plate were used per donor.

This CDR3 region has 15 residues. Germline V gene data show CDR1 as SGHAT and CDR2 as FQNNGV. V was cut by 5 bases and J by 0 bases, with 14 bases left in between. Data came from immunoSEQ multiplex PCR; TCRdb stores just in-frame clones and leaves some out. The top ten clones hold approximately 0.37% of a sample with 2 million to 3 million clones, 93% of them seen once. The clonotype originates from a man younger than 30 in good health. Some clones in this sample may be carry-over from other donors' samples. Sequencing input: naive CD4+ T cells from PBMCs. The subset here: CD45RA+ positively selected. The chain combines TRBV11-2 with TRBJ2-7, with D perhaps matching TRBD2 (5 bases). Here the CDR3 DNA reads TGTGCCAGCAGCCACGTTGCGGCGGGCTCCTACGAGCAGTACTTC. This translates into CASSHVAAGSYEQYF.